These 6 T cell receptor beta chains share one sample of origin, sequenced in a study of T cell responses to AZD1222 COVID-19 vaccine. Some clones are missing from TCRdb's copy, which holds only in-frame ones; the method was immunoSEQ multiplex PCR. Seen here are some 120,000 clones, about 90% observed once, and the top ten hold around 7%. The sample consisted of peripheral blood, taken on day 0 of AZD1222 vaccination. These receptors came from an adult in good health.

The J gene is TRBJ1-6, the V gene TRBV3-1 (or the pseudogene TRBV3-2); 7 bases agree with TRBD1. Trimming at V came to 4 bases and at J to 5 bases, leaving 8 bases not matched to a gene. The germline gives CDR1 LGHDT, CDR2 YNNKEL (reference sequence). The CDR3 covers 16 residues. The CDR3 region is CASSRGLGQNNSPLHF. CDR3 nucleotides: TGTGCCAGCAGCCGCGGGTTGGGACAGAATAATTCACCCCTCCACTTT.

V gene TRBV2 combines with J gene TRBJ1-4; no reliable D call. The CDR3 is 12 residues long. Trimming cost V 4 bases and J 7 bases, with 7 bases left between them. Germline CDR1 reads SNHLY; CDR2 reads FYNNEI. The CDR3 nucleotides are TGTGCCAGCAGTGTTATTGGTGAAAAACTGTTTTTT. It encodes CASSVIGEKLFF.

This chain links TRBV24-1 with TRBJ2-7; 8 nucleotides line up with TRBD2. The CDR3 spans 14 residues. CDR1 is KGHDR, CDR2 SFDVKD, per germline. V lost 3 bases, J lost 7 bases, and 7 bases stayed unmatched. CDR3 loop: CATSDGAGVEEQYF. The CDR3 nucleotides are TGTGCCACCAGTGATGGAGCGGGAGTTGAAGAGCAGTACTTC.

In regard to this clone: The sample contains more than one DNA sequence encoding this CDR3. V gene TRBV5-1 combines with J gene TRBJ2-3; D remains ambiguous. V lost 1 base and J lost 3, with 3 bases in between. CDR1 is SGHRS and CDR2 is YFSETQ in the germline V gene. This CDR3 region has 12 residues. The CDR3 DNA is TGCGCCAGCAGCTTGAGTACAGATACGCAGTATTTT. Its protein product is CASSLSTDTQYF.

The CDR3 is CAWSPPLSDIVYNEQFF. DNA for the CDR3: TGTGCCTGGAGTCCCCCACTTTCTGACATCGTCTACAATGAGCAGTTCTTC. The chain recombines TRBV30 with TRBJ2-1, with D unclear. The CDR3 loop spans 17 amino acids. The V end lost 2 bases, the J end lost 3 bases, and 20 bases lay between the germline ends. Germline loops: CDR1 GTSNPN, CDR2 SVGIG (reference sequence).

The chain is built from TRBV28 and TRBJ1-1; D is undetermined. The CDR3 has 12 amino acids. With 2 bases removed from V and 5 bases from J, the gap between germline ends came to 6 bases. Germline CDR1 and CDR2: MDHEN and SYDVKM. The CDR3 DNA reads TGTGCCAGCAGTTTAGGTTTGACTGAAGCTTTCTTT. Residues: CASSLGLTEAFF.